Sequencing of this T cell receptor (beta chain) was carried out in a study of blood T cell repertoires in COVID-19. Study-wide background: Samples came from the United States, Italy and Spain, spanning acute and convalescent COVID-19. The cDNA or gDNA used as material had been derived from T cells, B-cell-depleted T cells, or PBMCs.

This clone is termed medium-sized. Under the authors' procedure: Nucleated cell counts were estimated from reference gene primer amplification. Clones were sequenced by immunoSEQ multiplex PCR, and TCRdb holds only the in-frame ones, with some missing. V, J and clone size reflect that table, while D and trimming were determined from the DNA. The sample consists of 80,000 or so clones, 80% of them appearing once. Germline trimming cut 2 bases from V and 0 bases from J; bases unmatched to any gene: 7. The CDR3 runs to 17 residues. Looked up from germline, CDR1 is SGHTA and CDR2 is FQGNSA. The chain carries TRBV7-2 and TRBJ1-2; 9 bases align to TRBD1. This sequence was found in a woman between 65 and 79 years old with acute or convalescent COVID-19. Sequences were obtained from peripheral blood. The CDR3 here is CASSLWGTGQANYGYTF. Here the CDR3 DNA reads TGTGCCAGCAGCTTATGGGGGACAGGGCAGGCTAACTATGGCTACACCTTC.